This T cell receptor beta chain came from a study of blood T cell repertoires in COVID-19. Study-level information: The analysed material was cDNA or gDNA that came from T cells, B-cell-depleted T cells, or PBMCs.

The authors' processing: Amplification of reference gene primers provided the estimated nucleated cell counts. The method was immunoSEQ multiplex PCR; TCRdb's version includes in-frame clones alone and lacks a portion of them. V and J calls and clone size are copied from that table; D and trimming were computed from the DNA. The data contain around 150,000 clones, around nine tenths of them singletons. The germline V gene has CDR1 SGHNT and CDR2 YYREEE (reference sequence). Trimming at V came to 4 bases and at J to 3 bases, leaving 3 bases not matched to a gene. The CDR3 is made up of 13 amino acids.

V gene TRBV5-4 combines with J gene TRBJ2-5, with 7 bases aligning to TRBD1. This TCR was sampled from a man aged 50-59 years with active or convalescent COVID-19. The specimen sequenced was peripheral blood. The DNA of the CDR3 is TGTGCCAGCAGCCTCGGGACAGAAGAGACCCAGTACTTC. It specifies CASSLGTEETQYF.